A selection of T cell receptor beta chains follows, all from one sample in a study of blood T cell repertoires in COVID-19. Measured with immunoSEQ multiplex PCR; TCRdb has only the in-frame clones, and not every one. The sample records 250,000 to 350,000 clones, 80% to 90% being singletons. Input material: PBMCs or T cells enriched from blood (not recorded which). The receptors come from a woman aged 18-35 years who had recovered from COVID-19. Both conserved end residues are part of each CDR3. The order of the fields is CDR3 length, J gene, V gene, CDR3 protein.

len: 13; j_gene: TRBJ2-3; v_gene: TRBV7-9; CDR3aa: CASSLDSTDTQYF
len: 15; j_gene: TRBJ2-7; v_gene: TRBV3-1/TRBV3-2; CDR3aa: CASSPGGPVSYEQYF
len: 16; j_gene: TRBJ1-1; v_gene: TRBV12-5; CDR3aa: CASGLLAGGSYTEAFF
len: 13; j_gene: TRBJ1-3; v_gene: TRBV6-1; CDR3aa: CASSETGGNTIYF
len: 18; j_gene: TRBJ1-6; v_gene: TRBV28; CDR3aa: CASSPRGVFSAYNSPLHF
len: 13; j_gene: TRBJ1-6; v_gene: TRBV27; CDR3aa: CASRTTGDSPLHF
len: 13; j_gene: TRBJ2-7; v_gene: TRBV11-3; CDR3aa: CASSRNRDYEQYF
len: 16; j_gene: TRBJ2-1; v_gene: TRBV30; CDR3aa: CAWNPLTSGLFNEQFF
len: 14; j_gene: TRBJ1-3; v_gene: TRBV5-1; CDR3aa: CASSPDRVENTIYF
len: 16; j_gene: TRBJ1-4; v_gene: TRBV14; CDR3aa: CASSQDRGDRRKKLFF
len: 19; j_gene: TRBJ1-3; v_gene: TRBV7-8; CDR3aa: CASSLQGTGTGKFGNTIYF
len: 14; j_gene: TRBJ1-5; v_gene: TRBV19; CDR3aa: CASSIDHSNQPQHF
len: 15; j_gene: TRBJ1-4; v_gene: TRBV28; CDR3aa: CASRDYSSTNEKLFF
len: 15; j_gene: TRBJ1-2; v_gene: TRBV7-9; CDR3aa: CASTSVTDSYYGYTF
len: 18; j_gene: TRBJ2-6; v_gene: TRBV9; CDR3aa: CASSVGGQGSSGANVLTF
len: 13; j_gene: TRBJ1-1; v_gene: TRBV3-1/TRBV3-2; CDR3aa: CASSPFRGSEAFF
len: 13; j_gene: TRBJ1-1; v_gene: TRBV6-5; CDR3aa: CASSYGDTPEAFF
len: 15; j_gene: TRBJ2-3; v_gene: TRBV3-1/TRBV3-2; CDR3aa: CASSPRGTSTDTQYF
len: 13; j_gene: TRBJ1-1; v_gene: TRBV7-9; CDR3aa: CASSLVPKTEAFF
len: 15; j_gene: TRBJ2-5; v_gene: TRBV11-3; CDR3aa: CASSLAGTGRETQYF
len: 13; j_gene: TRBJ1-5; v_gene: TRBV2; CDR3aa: CASSSPGNQPQHF
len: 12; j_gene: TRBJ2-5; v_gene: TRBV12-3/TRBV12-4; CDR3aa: CASSAGGETQYF
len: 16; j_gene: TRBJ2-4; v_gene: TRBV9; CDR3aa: CASSVGARGDKNIQYF
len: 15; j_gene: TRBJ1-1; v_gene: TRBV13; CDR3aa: CASSLSPTSNTEAFF
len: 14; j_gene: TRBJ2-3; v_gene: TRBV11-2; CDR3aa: CASSLDRGPDTQYF
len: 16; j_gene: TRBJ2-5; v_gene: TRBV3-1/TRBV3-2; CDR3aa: CASRRDRGLGQETQYF
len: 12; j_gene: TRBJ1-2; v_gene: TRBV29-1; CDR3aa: CSVGIGAQGYTF
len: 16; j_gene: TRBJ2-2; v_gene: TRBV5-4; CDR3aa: CASSPMNRGNTGELFF
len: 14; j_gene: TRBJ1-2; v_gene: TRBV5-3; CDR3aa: CARSSWDRPYGYTF
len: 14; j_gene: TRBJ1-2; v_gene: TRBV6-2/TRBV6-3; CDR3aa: CASSPWTVDYGYTF
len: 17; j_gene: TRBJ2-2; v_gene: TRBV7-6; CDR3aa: CASSISEQGASTGELFF
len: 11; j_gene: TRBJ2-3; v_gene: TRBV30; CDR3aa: CAWSASGGKYF
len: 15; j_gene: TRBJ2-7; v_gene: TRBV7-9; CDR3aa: CASSADRLPSYEQYF
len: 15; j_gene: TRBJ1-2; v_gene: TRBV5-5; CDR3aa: CASTYLETGGYGYTF
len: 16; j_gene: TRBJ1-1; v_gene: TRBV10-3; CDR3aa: CAIRQGDRDYNTEAFF
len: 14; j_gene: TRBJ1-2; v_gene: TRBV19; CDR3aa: CASTKDRGPYGYTF
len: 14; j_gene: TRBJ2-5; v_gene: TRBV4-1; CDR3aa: CASSQGDTQETQYF
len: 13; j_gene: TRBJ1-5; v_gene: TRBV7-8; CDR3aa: CASSFRDNQPQHF
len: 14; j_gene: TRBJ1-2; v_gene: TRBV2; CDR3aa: CASSDVLQFYGYTF
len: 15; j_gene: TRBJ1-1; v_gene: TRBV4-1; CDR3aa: CASSPTTGGNTEAFF
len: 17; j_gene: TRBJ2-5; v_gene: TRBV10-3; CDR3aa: CAISEGLAGAGQETQYF
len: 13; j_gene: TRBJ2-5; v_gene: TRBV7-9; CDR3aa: CASSFGTGFDQYF
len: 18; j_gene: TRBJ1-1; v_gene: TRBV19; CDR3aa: CASSPWREDGLVGTEAFF
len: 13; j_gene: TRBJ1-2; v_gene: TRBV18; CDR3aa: CASSSGQGYGYTF
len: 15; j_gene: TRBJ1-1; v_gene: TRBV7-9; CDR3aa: CASSSQGARDTEAFF
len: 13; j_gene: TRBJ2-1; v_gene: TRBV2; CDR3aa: CASDRDSDYEQFF
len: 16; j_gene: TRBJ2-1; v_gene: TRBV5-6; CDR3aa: CASSRTKQGADNEQFF
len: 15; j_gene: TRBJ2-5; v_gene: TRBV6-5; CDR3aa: CASSSSGGAWETQYF
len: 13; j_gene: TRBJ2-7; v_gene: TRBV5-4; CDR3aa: CASSLPSGSEQYF